Below are 10 T cell receptor beta chains sequenced from a single sample in a study of blood T cell repertoires in COVID-19. TCRdb keeps only in-frame clones here, not all; method: immunoSEQ multiplex PCR. This sample has fewer than 700,000 clones, with about 89% found just once. Sequencing used peripheral blood. These receptors were taken from a woman aged 45-65 years with COVID-19, enrolled during active disease.

The V and J genes are TRBV5-6 and TRBJ1-3; no firm D call. Germline assignment: CDR1 SGHDT and CDR2 YYEEEE. Trimming left V 3 bases short and J 7 bases short, with 14 bases between. The CDR3 runs 14 residues. The CDR3 loop reads CASSSGFMTNTIYF. In DNA, the CDR3 is TGTGCCAGCAGCTCGGGTTTTATGACGAACACCATATATTTT. Supplemented by reference TRBV5-6 and TRBJ1-3, the full variable domain reads DAGVTQSPTHLIKTRGQQVTLRCSPKSGHDTVSWYQQALGQGPQFIFQYYEEEERQRGNFPDRFSGHQFPNYSSELNVNALLLGDSALYLCASSSGFMTNTIYFGEGSWLTVV.

V and J are TRBV29-1 and TRBJ2-1, with D unresolved. The V gene lost 3 bases and the J gene lost 0 bases, with 6 bases spanning the gap. The germline gives CDR1 SQVTM, CDR2 ANQGSEA. This CDR3 comprises 13 residues. Here the CDR3 reads CSVELSSYNEQFF. CDR3 DNA sequence: TGCAGCGTTGAGTTGAGCTCCTACAATGAGCAGTTCTTC.

This clone has a handful of counts. The chain couples TRBV5-1 to TRBJ2-3, with a tentative D call TRBD2 (6 bases). The ends were cut back, 4 bases at V and 3 bases at J, with 21 bases in the middle. The germline gives CDR1 SGHRS, CDR2 YFSETQ. The CDR3 sequence is 17 residues long. The CDR3 DNA reads TGCGCCAGCAGCACCTCGGGGACGGGGGTTGGGACAGATACGCAGTATTTT. It specifies CASSTSGTGVGTDTQYF.

This sequence joins TRBV5-5 and TRBJ1-1, with unresolved D. Trimming stripped 3 bases from V and 0 bases from J, with 9 bases between. CDR3 size: 14 residues. Looked up from germline, CDR1 is SGHKS and CDR2 is YYEKEE (reference sequence). This chain's CDR3 is CASSYAGMNTEAFF. CDR3 DNA sequence: TGTGCCAGCAGCTATGCAGGTATGAACACTGAAGCTTTCTTT.

V and J are TRBV5-1 and TRBJ1-2, with 7 bases identical to TRBD1. CDR1 SGHRS and CDR2 YFSETQ come from the germline V gene. The CDR3 consists of 12 residues. J lost 8 bases, V lost 5 bases, and 6 bases had no gene match. This CDR3 is CASSQTGEGYTF. CDR3 sequence (DNA): TGCGCCAGCAGTCAAACAGGGGAAGGCTACACCTTC.

This clone was detected a few times. V is TRBV5-1 and J is TRBJ2-7, with D possibly matching TRBD1 (6 bases). Per germline, CDR1 SGHRS and CDR2 YFSETQ. This CDR3 comprises 14 residues. Deletions cut 3 bases from V and 1 base from J, with 11 bases between. This CDR3 is CASSYGTFSYEQYF. The CDR3 region has the DNA TGCGCCAGCAGCTACGGGACATTTTCCTACGAGCAGTACTTC. The full variable domain, rest sourced from reference TRBV5-1 and TRBJ2-7, is KAGVTQTPRYLIKTRGQQVTLSCSPISGHRSVSWYQQTPGQGLQFLFEYFSETQRNKGNFPGRFSGRQFSNSRSEMNVSTLELGDSALYLCASSYGTFSYEQYFGPGTRLTVT.

CDR3 region: CASGQGTTEAFF. DNA for the CDR3: TGCGCCAGTGGACAGGGAACCACTGAAGCTTTCTTT. The chain carries TRBV10-2 and TRBJ1-1; 8 bases align to TRBD1. The CDR3 covers 12 residues. V lost 9 bases, J lost 4 bases, and 4 bases stayed unmatched. From germline, CDR1 is WSHSY and CDR2 SAAADI.

This chain connects TRBV30 to TRBJ2-3; 14 bases are shared with TRBD2. The germline CDR1 and CDR2 sequences are GTSNPN and SVGIG (reference sequence). The V segment lost 0 bases and the J segment 5 bases; nucleotides outside the gene matches: 4. CDR3 size: 16 residues. This CDR3 reads CAWSVTSGGAGDTQYF. The CDR3 DNA reads TGTGCCTGGAGTGTGACTAGCGGGGGGGCGGGAGATACGCAGTATTTT.

On this clone: The sample has other DNA sequences that encode this CDR3 too. The chain joins TRBV28 to TRBJ1-2, with 7 bases lining up with TRBD1. The J segment lost 4 bases and the V segment lost 6 bases, leaving 2 bases of the junction unmatched. CDR3 size: 12 residues. CDR1 and CDR2 from the germline V gene are MDHEN and SYDVKM. In nucleotides, the CDR3 is TGTGCCAGCAGGGCAGGGGGCTATGGCTACACCTTC. As protein: CASRAGGYGYTF.

This clone was observed a single time. The V and J genes are TRBV30 and TRBJ1-3; D possibly corresponds to TRBD1 (5 bases). Germline lookup yields CDR1 GTSNPN and CDR2 SVGIG (reference sequence). This CDR3 contains 13 residues. Deletions cut 1 base from V and 4 bases from J, with 8 bases between. The CDR3 DNA reads as TGTGCCTGGAGTGCCCACAGGGGAAACACCATATATTTT. This encodes CAWSAHRGNTIYF.